Below, 13 T cell receptor beta chains from the same sample are listed, as sequenced in a study of blood T cells in healthy people across ages. A second PCR, run for roughly 6 to 11 cycles, used a sample-barcoded 5' primer plus a J-beta primer mix. MiXCR, applied by TCRdb to the 5' RACE reads, yields one record per CDR3 protein. Altogether about 780,000 distinct CDR3 sequences are present, approximately 24% being singletons, with the ten largest covering 2.5% to 3.5%. These data are also associated with another study on T cells of mothers and their children.

The sequenced material came from blood. These receptors all stem from a boy under 18 in good health.

The J gene is TRBJ2-1, the V gene TRBV11-3; 8 positions match TRBD1. This CDR3 is built from 15 residues. Germline V gene lookup returns CDR1 SGHNT and CDR2 YENEEA. V shed 5 bases and J 5 bases; nucleotides not matched to a gene: 8. CDR3 bases: TGTGCCAGCAGCGCGAGCTACAGGGGGGACAATGAGCAGTTCTTC. The encoded protein is CASSASYRGDNEQFF.

V gene TRBV6-1 combines with J gene TRBJ2-2; TRBD1 matches at 7 bases. Germline loops: CDR1 MNHNS, CDR2 SASEGT. The CDR3 sequence is 16 residues long. V shed 4 bases, J shed 4 bases, and the junction held 9 bases outside the gene matches. CDR3 bases: TGTGCCAGCAGTGGAACGAGGACAGGCGTCACCGGGGAGCTGTTTTTT. This codes for CASSGTRTGVTGELFF.

This chain links TRBV7-9 with TRBJ2-3, with 7 bases aligning to TRBD1. CDR3 length equals 16 residues. J lost 1 base, V lost 5 bases, and 9 bases had no gene match. CDR1 and CDR2 from the germline V gene are SEHNR and FQNEAQ (reference sequence). As DNA, the CDR3 is TGTGCCAGCAGCCCAGTGACAGGGCTGGGCACAGATACGCAGTATTTT. This translates into CASSPVTGLGTDTQYF. The full variable domain, with the rest looked up from reference TRBV7-9 and TRBJ2-3, is DTGVSQNPRHKITKRGQNVTFRCDPISEHNRLYWYRQTLGQGPEFLTYFQNEAQLEKSRLLSDRFSAERPKGSFSTLEIQRTEQGDSAMYLCASSPVTGLGTDTQYFGPGTRLTVL.

This clonotype was recorded a few times. The chain uses TRBV6-6 and TRBJ2-7, with D tentatively TRBD1 (5 bases). Trimming took off 6 bases at V and 3 bases at J, with 15 bases between the two ends. CDR3 length equals 14 residues. CDR1 and CDR2 from the germline V gene are MNHNY and SVGAGI (reference sequence). CDR3 coding DNA: TGTGCCAGCAGACCCGAGACAGAGGACTACGAGCAGTACTTC. It yields the protein CASRPETEDYEQYF.

This sequence joins TRBV4-3 and TRBJ2-5; TRBD1 matches at 8 bases. The V segment lost 3 bases and the J segment 1 base; nucleotides outside the gene matches: 7. The CDR3 consists of 16 residues. Per germline, CDR1 LGHNA and CDR2 YSLEER. The CDR3 spells CASSHYGTGTQETQYF. CDR3 DNA sequence: TGCGCCAGCAGCCACTACGGGACAGGTACCCAAGAGACCCAGTACTTC.

In this sample, this clonotype turned up a few times. This chain links TRBV6-5 with TRBJ2-5; no definite D call. With the DNA end fitting TRBJ2-1 better, the J assignment may be wrong. The germline gives CDR1 MNHEY, CDR2 SVGAGI. This CDR3 region has 11 residues. The CDR3 spells CASSYRAEQFF. In DNA form, the CDR3 reads TGTGCCAGCAGTTACAGGGCTGAGCAGTTCTTC.

The genes are TRBV4-2 and TRBJ2-5, with 9 bases identical to TRBD2. This CDR3 is built from 17 residues. Germline CDR1 and CDR2: LGHNA and YNFKEQ. V shed 1 base and J 7 bases; nucleotides not matched to a gene: 13. The CDR3 spells CASSQGPPTSGGVTQYF. The CDR3 nucleotides are TGTGCCAGCAGCCAAGGGCCGCCGACTAGCGGTGGGGTGACCCAGTACTTC.

The CDR3 loop is CASSHRSGADTQYF. CDR3 bases: TGTGCCAGCAGCCACCGGTCGGGGGCAGATACGCAGTATTTT. V and J are TRBV3-1 and TRBJ2-3, with D maybe TRBD2 (6 bases). This CDR3 is built from 14 residues. The V end lost 3 bases, the J end lost 4 bases, and 11 bases lay between the germline ends. Germline CDR1 reads LGHDT; CDR2 reads YNNKEL (reference sequence).

This clonotype was seen a handful of times. J is TRBJ2-3 and V is TRBV2; D is perhaps TRBD1 (5 bases). The CDR3 extends over 10 amino acids. Germline loops: CDR1 SNHLY, CDR2 FYNNEI. V was trimmed by 11 bases and J by 2 bases, leaving 5 bases between them. CDR3 region: CAGHTDTQYF. The CDR3 DNA is TGTGCCGGACACACAGATACGCAGTATTTT.

With respect to this clonotype: An end of the junction does not agree with germline; a read error may underlie this. The chain joins TRBV6-5 to TRBJ2-1; maybe TRBD2 (5 bases). The CDR3 extends over 14 amino acids. Germline CDR1 MNHEY, CDR2 SVGAGI. The CDR3 reads CASSYSSGSVYSFF. In DNA form, the CDR3 reads TGTGCCAGCAGTTACTCGTCGGGGTCAGTGTACTCTTTTTTC.

This rearrangement joins TRBV7-9 to TRBJ1-3; D is undetermined. This CDR3 has 18 amino acids. The V end lost 1 base, the J end lost 0 bases, and 16 bases lay between the germline ends. Looked up from germline, CDR1 is SEHNR and CDR2 is FQNEAQ (reference sequence). This CDR3 reads CASSLVPPDASSGNTIYF. CDR3 sequence (DNA): TGTGCCAGCAGCTTAGTCCCCCCGGACGCTAGCTCTGGAAACACCATATATTTT.

The rearrangement joins TRBV28 to TRBJ2-1, with D possibly matching TRBD1 (6 bases). Germline CDR1 is MDHEN and CDR2 is SYDVKM. The CDR3 is 12 amino acids. V shed 6 bases and J shed 8 bases, with 11 bases lying between them. CDR3 protein: CASRRGSYEQFF. In DNA, the CDR3 is TGTGCCAGCAGAAGGGGGAGTTATGAGCAGTTCTTC.

The chain has TRBV18 and TRBJ2-2; D remains ambiguous. This CDR3 contains 15 residues. The germline V and J ends were trimmed by 0 bases and 2 bases, with 7 bases remaining between them. Germline V CDR1 and CDR2: KGHSH, LQKENI. CDR3 sequence reads: CASSPPPANTGELFF. As DNA, the CDR3 is TGTGCCAGCTCACCACCGCCGGCTAACACCGGGGAGCTGTTTTTT. Filled out from reference TRBV18 and TRBJ2-2, the complete variable domain reads NAGVMQNPRHLVRRRGQEARLRCSPMKGHSHVYWYRQLPEEGLKFMVYLQKENIIDESGMPKERFSAEFPKEGPSILRIQQVVRGDSAAYFCASSPPPANTGELFFGEGSRLTVL.